This TCR beta chain was recorded in a study of low-dose radiotherapy and immunotherapy resistance in tumors. About the research overall: Every two weeks patients got nivolumab 240 mg flat dose, plus ipilimumab 1 mg/kg every six weeks, intravenously. Every two weeks, cyclophosphamide 200 mg/m2 was infused one day before radiation plus immunotherapy.

Covering alpha and beta chains, TRAV- and TRBV-specific primers were used for the first-strand cDNA. TCRs were put through approximately 20 PCR cycles of amplification with Phusion. A constant-region primer and the V-primer adapter served as the primer pair. By in vitro transcription, the isolated mRNA was amplified. TCRdb re-analysed the reads in MiXCR, keeping a single row per CDR3 protein. Among about 80,000 distinct CDR3 sequences listed, less than 20% were seen once. This clonotype was counted many times. Time point here: after trial treatment. As to treatment: LDRT plus nivolumab, ipilimumab, low-dose cyclophosphamide and aspirin (RACIN trial). Donors received nivolumab, ipilimumab, aspirin, low-dose cyclophosphamide and low-dose radiotherapy. The receptor comes from a male donor with prostate cancer. The sample consisted of PBMCs, taken after low-dose radiotherapy plus immunotherapy.

The DNA of the CDR3 is TGTGCCAGCAGTTTGGCCTTTACAGCACATGGCTACACCTTC. Encoded protein: CASSLAFTAHGYTF. V is TRBV28 and J is TRBJ1-2; no reliable D call. V lost 3 bases and J 6 bases, leaving 14 bases between the germline ends. This CDR3 is built from 14 residues. Germline CDR1 MDHEN, CDR2 SYDVKM.